This record covers a single TCR beta chain. TCRdb's copy holds only in-frame clones and misses some; the assay was immunoSEQ multiplex PCR. The sample has 200,000 to 250,000 clones, just under 95% seen once. This sample is drawn from a study of control samples from healthy donors and cancer patients. The V and J ends lost 3 bases and 7 bases, in that order; junction bases with no gene match: 2. The CDR3 covers 14 residues. Germline assignment: CDR1 SGHRS and CDR2 YFSETQ. This sequence joins TRBV5-1 and TRBJ1-6; TRBD1 matches 9 bases. The sequence derives from a man aged 45 to 65 in good health. Sequenced: blood. The CDR3 protein is CASSYTGGNSPLHF. The CDR3 DNA sequence: TGCGCCAGCAGCTATACAGGGGGCAATTCACCCCTCCACTTT.